This T cell receptor beta chain was observed in a study of beta chain features in type 1 diabetes (dated by TCRdb to between 2018 and 2020). The study in broad terms: No differences in mean age, gender distribution, total cell number or subset yield were found between patients and healthy donors. Across all samples, some 110,000,000 sorted cells were examined, and cell number per subset correlated strongly with RNA yield. In the study, TCRB repertoires of sorted circulating CD4+ T cell subsets from recently diagnosed type 1 diabetes patients were compared with those of matched healthy donors. Whereas all 30 or so donors provided naive and central memory subsets, regulatory and stem cell-like memory subsets were isolated from just 8 patients and roughly 8 healthy donors.

The junction shows trimming of 2 bases on V and 4 bases on J, plus 7 bases between the germline ends. The CDR3 numbers 13 residues from cysteine through phenylalanine. Solely the CDR3 DNA is kept, with 39 bases framed from the first base. CDR1 and CDR2 were assigned from the germline V gene (reference sequence) as MNHNY and SVGAGI. General study outcomes and caveats: HLA sub-analyses involved small numbers of individuals, so any influence of HLA type on TCRB rearrangement remained unresolved. Fewer insertions and more nucleotide deletions at VDJ recombination sites were observed in patients with type 1 diabetes, implying thymic rearrangement abnormalities. The naive, central memory and regulatory TCRB repertoires appeared to resemble one another more closely among patients than among healthy donors. In all four CD4+ subsets, TCRB CDR3 length was moderately but significantly shorter in type 1 diabetes patients. Shorter templates might have been favored by PCR, but patient and control samples were amplified and corrected together, so both groups would have been affected equally by any skew. Sequencing cDNA rather than genomic DNA could over-represent highly expressing activated cells, although activation and CD3 levels did not differ between groups.

From each donor, a single peripheral blood sample of 90 to 150 mL on average was drawn into heparinised tubes. A BD FACSAria II was used to sort naive, central memory, regulatory and stem cell-like memory CD4+ T cells with a panel that included CD45RO, CCR7, CD25, CD127, CD95 and CD27. All sorted populations exceeded 98% purity. PBMCs were isolated immediately by Lymphoprep density gradient centrifugation and stained directly without culture. To minimize batch effects, samples were stained and sorted in pairs, one healthy donor with one patient per experiment. All of the isolated RNA was reverse transcribed with the High Capacity cDNA Reverse Transcription Kit, so expressed TCRB transcripts were sequenced. Naive, central memory and regulatory T cell samples underwent deep immunoSEQ sequencing, averaging around 3.6 million total reads per sample. After sorted cells were lysed in RLT buffer, RNA was extracted with DNase-treated RNeasy Micro or Mini kits, with the choice depending on cell number. Each cell subset was processed on its own to prevent cross-contamination, while patient and healthy donor samples were processed together. Using the immunoSEQ multiplex PCR, TCRB sequences were amplified from cDNA into 87-bp fragments spanning the CDR3 region. The amplicons were sequenced using the Illumina HiSeq platform. Concerning the study's data processing: Synthetic template baselines were used to correct PCR bias computationally, reads within Hamming distance 2 were collapsed together, and singletons that could not be merged were discarded. By aligning reads against IMGT, V, D and J genes, CDR3 length, and insertions or deletions at six rearrangement sites were assigned. Clonotype counts were normalized to sorted cell number within each subset before computing true diversity and Gini coefficients with the tcR R package. The overlap coefficient, calculated on TCRB nucleotide sequences, was used to measure repertoire sharing. Out-of-frame TCRB sequences from naive cells were analyzed to stand in for the pre-selection repertoire. TCRdb mirrors the immuneACCESS table, restricted to in-frame sequences. Some clones are absent from its copies; in checked studies, under half trace to an unresolved V gene, and the reason for the others is unknown. The V and J calls and the clone size are those of that table, but D and trimming were determined from the DNA. This sample comprises over 600,000 clones, under 15% of them detected only once. The top ten constitute about 0.11% of the sample.

Regarding this clone: What this receptor recognizes is not known. One base away there is no much larger clone; base qualities are not given.

Rearrangement joined TRBV6-6 to TRBJ2-3; the D gene is unclear. The clonotype comes from a young man with type 1 diabetes. The sample was naive CD4+ T cells from blood. What the cell subset or site label conveys for this sample: true naive CD4+ T cells. The CDR3 here reads CASSYRDSDTQYF. The DNA is TGTGCCAGCAGTTACAGGGATTCAGATACGCAGTATTTT.